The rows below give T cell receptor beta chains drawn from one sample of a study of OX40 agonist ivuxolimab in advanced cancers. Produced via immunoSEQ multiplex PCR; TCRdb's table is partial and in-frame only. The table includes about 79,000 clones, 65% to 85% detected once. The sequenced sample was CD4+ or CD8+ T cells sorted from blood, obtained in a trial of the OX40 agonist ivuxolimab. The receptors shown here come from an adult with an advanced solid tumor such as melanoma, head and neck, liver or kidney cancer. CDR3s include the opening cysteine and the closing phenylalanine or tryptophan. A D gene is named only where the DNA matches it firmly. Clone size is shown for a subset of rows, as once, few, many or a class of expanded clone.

TGTGCCAGCAGCACCATTTTAAGGACTAGCTATGAGCAGTTCTTC,CASSTILRTSYEQFF,TRBD2,-,TRBJ2-1,TRBV27
TGTGCCAGCTCACGTGGGTATAGCGGGAATGCAGATACGCAGTATTTT,CASSRGYSGNADTQYF,TRBD2,once,TRBJ2-3,TRBV18
TGTGCCAGCAGCTTTCCGGGGGCTAGCACAGATACGCAGTATTTT,CASSFPGASTDTQYF,-,-,TRBJ2-3,TRBV7-2
TGTGCCAGCAGCTTGGGACAAGTACGAGAGCAGTACTTC,CASSLGQVREQYF,-,-,TRBJ2-7,TRBV7-9
TGTGCCAGCGCGAGACTACCCTACGAGCAGTACTTC,CASARLPYEQYF,-,-,TRBJ2-7,TRBV6-5
TGTGCCAGCAGCTTCCCCAACACTGAAGCTTTCTTT,CASSFPNTEAFF,-,-,TRBJ1-1,TRBV7-9
TGTGCCAGTAGTGGACAGGGCTCCTACGAGCAGTACTTC,CASSGQGSYEQYF,TRBD1,-,TRBJ2-7,TRBV19
TGCGCCAGCAGTGAAGGGGTAAACTATGGCTACACCTTC,CASSEGVNYGYTF,-,-,TRBJ1-2,TRBV10-1
TGCGCCAGCAGCCAAGATTTAGTAGACTGGTCCTATAATTCACCCCTCCACTTT,CASSQDLVDWSYNSPLHF,-,-,TRBJ1-6,TRBV4-3
TGTGCCAGCAGAGGTTACAATGAGCAGTTCTTC,CASRGYNEQFF,-,-,TRBJ2-1,TRBV28
TGTGCCAGCAACGGTAGGACAGGGGGGTCACCCCTCCACTTT,CASNGRTGGSPLHF,TRBD1,medium-sized,TRBJ1-6,TRBV27
TGTGCCAGCACTCCACAAGAGACCCAGTACTTC,CASTPQETQYF,-,-,TRBJ2-5,TRBV6-1
TGTGCCAGCTCACCACCGGGACACTTCTCTGGGGCCAACGTCCTGACTTTC,CASSPPGHFSGANVLTF,-,once,TRBJ2-6,TRBV18
TGTGCTAGTGGTTCTTGGGCGGATACGCAGTATTTT,CASGSWADTQYF,-,-,TRBJ2-3,TRBV12-5
TGTGCCAGCAGCTTAGGGACTAGCGCAAATACGCAGTATTTT,CASSLGTSANTQYF,TRBD2,-,TRBJ2-3,TRBV7-2
TGTGCCAGCAGCTCTTCCGGGACGGAGGCTGAAGCTTTCTTT,CASSSSGTEAEAFF,-,many,TRBJ1-1,TRBV7-9
TGTGCCAGCAGTTCCCCGGCGACTGGAAACACCATATATTTT,CASSSPATGNTIYF,-,many,TRBJ1-3,TRBV7-9
TGTGCCAGCAGACCACTTCAATGGTTCGGGGGGGCGAACACTGAAGCTTTCTTT,CASRPLQWFGGANTEAFF,-,-,TRBJ1-1,TRBV14
TGTGCCAGCAGCCCGGGTCCCTACGAGCAGTACTTC,CASSPGPYEQYF,-,-,TRBJ2-7,TRBV13
TGTGCCAGCAGCTTCGGGACAGGGGGCGATCCCCAGCATTTT,CASSFGTGGDPQHF,TRBD1,-,TRBJ1-5,TRBV7-9
TGCAGCGGTGGGACCGATTACAATGAGCAGTTCTTC,CSGGTDYNEQFF,-,-,TRBJ2-1,TRBV29-1
TGTGCCAGCAGTGACCTGGGAGTTGGCGGCTACACCTTC,CASSDLGVGGYTF,-,-,TRBJ1-2,TRBV6-1
TGTGCCAGCAGCCCAAGAAGACTAGCGGGAGATCATACGCAGTATTTT,CASSPRRLAGDHTQYF,TRBD2,-,TRBJ2-3,TRBV11-3
TGCGCCAGCAGCTTGGGGACGCACATAGGTGAGCAGTTCTTC,CASSLGTHIGEQFF,-,-,TRBJ2-1,TRBV5-1
TGTGCCAGCAGTGAAGCGGTCTACGAGCAGTACTTC,CASSEAVYEQYF,-,-,TRBJ2-7,TRBV2
TGTGCCAGCAGCTTAGATGGTCCGGGGGGACTCAACACTGAAGCTTTCTTT,CASSLDGPGGLNTEAFF,-,-,TRBJ1-1,TRBV7-6
TGTGCCAGCAGTGAAGCGAAGGGGGGCGCCACAGATACGCAGTATTTT,CASSEAKGGATDTQYF,-,-,TRBJ2-3,TRBV2